What follows are 8 T cell receptor beta chains derived from one specimen sequenced in a study of blood T cell repertoires in COVID-19. Method: immunoSEQ multiplex PCR; TCRdb's copy keeps in-frame clones and lacks some. The profile shows roughly 55,000 clones, about 78% of them singletons. The specimen was peripheral blood. These receptors originate from a man older than 75 with acute or convalescent COVID-19.

The chain has TRBV24-1 and TRBJ2-1; 9 nucleotides align to TRBD2. The V segment lost 1 base and the J segment 4 bases; nucleotides outside the gene matches: 4. The germline V gene has CDR1 KGHDR and CDR2 SFDVKD. This CDR3 has 16 residues. CDR3 region: CATSDFSTSGYNEQFF. The CDR3 DNA reads TGTGCCACCAGTGATTTCTCGACTAGCGGTTACAATGAGCAGTTCTTC.

The rearrangement links TRBV12-3 or TRBV12-4 to TRBJ1-5, with D maybe TRBD1 (5 bases). Trimming stripped 3 bases from V and 9 bases from J, with 9 bases between. The CDR3 length is 12 residues. The CDR3 sequence is CASSFLGGPQHF. CDR3 sequence (DNA): TGTGCCAGCAGTTTTTTGGGGGGGCCCCAGCATTTT.

The chain is built from TRBV11-2 and TRBJ1-5; TRBD1 aligns across 9 bases. CDR1 and CDR2 (germline): SGHAT, FQNNGV. This CDR3 contains 15 residues. The V segment lost 0 bases and the J segment 6 bases; nucleotides outside the gene matches: 3. This CDR3 is CASSLETGGGQPQHF. CDR3 bases: TGTGCCAGCAGCTTAGAAACAGGGGGCGGTCAGCCCCAGCATTTT.

This chain connects TRBV2 to TRBJ2-5, with 12 bases lining up with TRBD2. The germline V gene encodes CDR1 SNHLY and CDR2 FYNNEI. This CDR3 comprises 15 residues. V lost 5 bases, J lost 4 bases, and 5 bases stayed unmatched. CDR3 in amino acids: CASSPSSGRGETQYF. The CDR3 DNA follows: TGTGCCAGCAGTCCTTCTAGCGGGAGGGGAGAGACCCAGTACTTC.

The rearrangement uses TRBV6-5 and TRBJ2-2; D might be TRBD1 (5 bases). Trimming removed 1 base from V and 3 bases from J, with 9 bases in between. The CDR3 consists of 15 residues. Germline loops: CDR1 MNHEY, CDR2 SVGAGI. The CDR3 sequence is CASSYFLGDTGELFF. The CDR3 bases are TGTGCCAGCAGTTACTTTCTAGGGGACACCGGGGAGCTGTTTTTT.

This chain joins TRBV19 and TRBJ2-2, with TRBD1 matching 9 bases. This CDR3 region has 16 residues. The J segment lost 5 bases and the V segment lost 6 bases, leaving 10 bases of the junction unmatched. Per the germline V gene, CDR1 is LNHDA and CDR2 is SQIVND (reference sequence). Written as DNA, the CDR3 is TGTGCCAGTAGGCTACACGCCGGGACAGGGACCGGGGAGCTGTTTTTT. It codes for CASRLHAGTGTGELFF. Drawing the rest from reference TRBV19 and TRBJ2-2, the complete variable domain is DGGITQSPKYLFRKEGQNVTLSCEQNLNHDAMYWYRQDPGQGLRLIYYSQIVNDFQKGDIAEGYSVSREKKESFPLTVTSAQKNPTAFYLCASRLHAGTGTGELFFGEGSRLTVL.

The chain employs TRBV5-1 and TRBJ1-1; 8 bases agree with TRBD1. The germline V gene encodes CDR1 SGHRS and CDR2 YFSETQ. The J segment lost 1 base and the V segment lost 4 bases, leaving 18 bases of the junction unmatched. This CDR3 is 19 amino acids long. Written as DNA, the CDR3 is TGCGCCAGCAGCGCCAGGGTACCGGGACAGGTTTCCTCGAACACTGAAGCTTTCTTT. It is translated as CASSARVPGQVSSNTEAFF.

This clone turned up a few times. V gene TRBV18 combines with J gene TRBJ2-2; D is uncertain. This CDR3 region has 12 residues. V lost 6 bases and J lost 0, with 2 bases in between. CDR1 and CDR2 (germline): KGHSH, LQKENI. CDR3 residues: CASSSNTGELFF. CDR3 coding DNA: TGTGCCAGCTCCTCGAACACCGGGGAGCTGTTTTTT.